This is a list of T cell receptor beta chains from one sample in a study of T cell repertoires and leukemia-associated antigens. TCRdb reprocessed the 5' RACE reads with MiXCR, giving one entry per CDR3 protein. The sample has 13,000 to 15,000 distinct CDR3 sequences, 39% seen once. These receptors' antigens are unknown. What was sequenced was CD3+ T cells sorted from blood and cultured. These receptors came from a female donor in good health. Each CDR3 is given with its conserved first and last residue. Each record gives: CDR3 DNA, CDR3 protein, V gene, D gene, J gene, clone size. A D gene is named only where the DNA matches it firmly. A clone size is listed for some rows: how often the clone was seen (once, few, many), or a class if it is expanded.

CDR3 DNA: TGTGCCTTCAGCGAGGGGGCGCAGACTAATGAAAAACTGTTTTTT
CDR3 protein: CAFSEGAQTNEKLFF
V gene: TRBV10-3
D gene: TRBD1
J gene: TRBJ1-4
clone size: .

CDR3 DNA: TGTGCTAGCAGAGCGACCGGGACAGACACCGGGGAGCTGCTTTTT
CDR3 protein: CASRATGTDTGELLF
V gene: TRBV7-7
D gene: TRBD1
J gene: TRBJ2-2
clone size: .

CDR3 DNA: TGTGCCAGCAGTGTCGGGACAGGCACGAACACCGGGGAGCTGTTTTTT
CDR3 protein: CASSVGTGTNTGELFF
V gene: TRBV6-5
D gene: TRBD1
J gene: TRBJ2-2
clone size: medium-sized

CDR3 DNA: TGTGCCAGCAGCAACACAATGCTAGGTGTGGGCACAGATTCGCAGTATTTT
CDR3 protein: CASSNTMLGVGTDSQYF
V gene: TRBV11-2
D gene: .
J gene: TRBJ2-3
clone size: .

CDR3 DNA: TGTGCCAGCTCACCGGGACTAGCGGGATCCTACAATGAGCAGTTCTTC
CDR3 protein: CASSPGLAGSYNEQFF
V gene: TRBV18
D gene: TRBD2
J gene: TRBJ2-1
clone size: many

CDR3 DNA: TGCAGTGCTAGAGCCCGTGTGGGAGGAGAGACCCAGTACTTC
CDR3 protein: CSARARVGGETQYF
V gene: TRBV20-1
D gene: .
J gene: TRBJ2-5
clone size: many

CDR3 DNA: TGTGCCAGCAGCTTAGTTACTAGCGGGAGCAATGAGCAGTTCTTC
CDR3 protein: CASSLVTSGSNEQFF
V gene: TRBV7-2
D gene: TRBD2
J gene: TRBJ2-1
clone size: .

CDR3 DNA: TGTGCCAGCAGTTACTTGGGCAGGGGGGAAGAGACCCAGTACTTC
CDR3 protein: CASSYLGRGEETQYF
V gene: TRBV6-6
D gene: .
J gene: TRBJ2-5
clone size: medium-sized

CDR3 DNA: TGCGCCAGCAGCTTAATTTCAAGCTCCTACAATGAGCAGTTCTTC
CDR3 protein: CASSLISSSYNEQFF
V gene: TRBV5-1
D gene: .
J gene: TRBJ2-1
clone size: .

CDR3 DNA: TGTGCCAGCAGCCAAACCACTAGCGGGAGTACAGATACGCAGTATTTT
CDR3 protein: CASSQTTSGSTDTQYF
V gene: TRBV4-2
D gene: TRBD2
J gene: TRBJ2-3
clone size: few

CDR3 DNA: TGTGCCAGCAGCTTTGACAGGGGGAGGCCCGAGCAGTACTTC
CDR3 protein: CASSFDRGRPEQYF
V gene: TRBV7-8
D gene: TRBD1
J gene: TRBJ2-7
clone size: many

CDR3 DNA: TGTGCCAGCAGTTACTTCCCTAGTTCTGAGGCCAACGTCCTGACTTTC
CDR3 protein: CASSYFPSSEANVLTF
V gene: TRBV6-2/TRBV6-3
D gene: .
J gene: TRBJ2-6
clone size: .

CDR3 DNA: TGCAGTGCTAGAGAGGCAGGGTCCTCCTACGAGCAGTACTTC
CDR3 protein: CSAREAGSSYEQYF
V gene: TRBV20-1
D gene: .
J gene: TRBJ2-7
clone size: medium-sized

CDR3 DNA: TGTGCCAGCAGCTTTTGGACAGGATGGACGGGTTTGGGCACAGATACGCAGTATTTT
CDR3 protein: CASSFWTGWTGLGTDTQYF
V gene: TRBV7-9
D gene: TRBD1
J gene: TRBJ2-3
clone size: many

CDR3 DNA: TGCGCCAGCAGCCAAGAATGGGCAGGGGGCTTCTACGAGCAGTACTTC
CDR3 protein: CASSQEWAGGFYEQYF
V gene: TRBV4-3
D gene: TRBD1
J gene: TRBJ2-7
clone size: medium-sized

CDR3 DNA: TGTGCCAGCAGCTCTAGCGGAGCAAACAATGAGCAGTTCTTC
CDR3 protein: CASSSSGANNEQFF
V gene: TRBV25-1
D gene: TRBD2
J gene: TRBJ2-1
clone size: .

CDR3 DNA: TGCGCCAGCAGCCAATTAGCGGGGGCCTACGAGCAGTACTTC
CDR3 protein: CASSQLAGAYEQYF
V gene: TRBV4-1
D gene: TRBD2
J gene: TRBJ2-7
clone size: medium-sized

CDR3 DNA: TGCAGTGCTAGTCCCTCAGTTGGGGGAGAGCAGTACTTC
CDR3 protein: CSASPSVGGEQYF
V gene: TRBV20-1
D gene: .
J gene: TRBJ2-7
clone size: .

CDR3 DNA: TGTGCCAGCACCCAGGGTAATGAAGCTTTCTTT
CDR3 protein: CASTQGNEAFF
V gene: TRBV5-5
D gene: .
J gene: TRBJ1-1
clone size: medium-sized

CDR3 DNA: TGTGCCACCCGTGGACGCGAACGCTACGGGCAGTACTTC
CDR3 protein: CATRGRERYGQYF
V gene: TRBV24-1
D gene: .
J gene: TRBJ2-7
clone size: .

CDR3 DNA: TGTGCCAGCAAAGACGGACAGAGGAACACCGGGGAGCTGTTTTTT
CDR3 protein: CASKDGQRNTGELFF
V gene: TRBV12-3/TRBV12-4
D gene: .
J gene: TRBJ2-2
clone size: medium-sized

CDR3 DNA: TGTGCCAGCAGTTTAGCAGGGATAAATCAGCCCCAGCATTTT
CDR3 protein: CASSLAGINQPQHF
V gene: TRBV28
D gene: .
J gene: TRBJ1-5
clone size: .

CDR3 DNA: TGCGCCAGCCCTAGGGTGGGGTCCTACAATGAGCAGTTCTTC
CDR3 protein: CASPRVGSYNEQFF
V gene: TRBV5-1
D gene: .
J gene: TRBJ2-1
clone size: .

CDR3 DNA: TGCGCCAGCAGCGGAGGGGGTTACGGGGAGACCCAGTACTTC
CDR3 protein: CASSGGGYGETQYF
V gene: TRBV5-1
D gene: .
J gene: TRBJ2-5
clone size: many

CDR3 DNA: TGTGCCAGCAGCGAGATCGGAGGGGACACAGATACGCAGTATTTT
CDR3 protein: CASSEIGGDTDTQYF
V gene: TRBV12-3/TRBV12-4
D gene: .
J gene: TRBJ2-3
clone size: medium-sized

CDR3 DNA: TGTGCCAGCAGCTTAGGTGGCGGCTCCTACGAGCAGTACTTC
CDR3 protein: CASSLGGGSYEQYF
V gene: TRBV7-6
D gene: .
J gene: TRBJ2-7
clone size: many

CDR3 DNA: TGTGCCAGCAGCTTAGTTCCGACAGGGCGTTCTGAAGCTTTCTTT
CDR3 protein: CASSLVPTGRSEAFF
V gene: TRBV7-8
D gene: TRBD1
J gene: TRBJ1-1
clone size: few

CDR3 DNA: TGTGCCAGCAGCCAAGGGTTACTAGCGGGACCTCAAGGGACCCAGTACTTC
CDR3 protein: CASSQGLLAGPQGTQYF
V gene: TRBV4-2
D gene: TRBD2
J gene: TRBJ2-5
clone size: .

CDR3 DNA: TGTGCCAGCAGTGAATATATTCGGGGGCAGTCGGCCACCTACAATGAGCAGTTCTTC
CDR3 protein: CASSEYIRGQSATYNEQFF
V gene: TRBV25-1
D gene: .
J gene: TRBJ2-1
clone size: many

CDR3 DNA: TGTGCCAGCAGTGGGTTTCATCTGAGGAGCTCCTACAATGAGCAGTTCTTC
CDR3 protein: CASSGFHLRSSYNEQFF
V gene: TRBV28
D gene: .
J gene: TRBJ2-1
clone size: medium-sized

CDR3 DNA: TGTGCCACCAGCAGAGAGAGGCAGGGGTCGGGACGAAGCACAGATACGCAGTATTTT
CDR3 protein: CATSRERQGSGRSTDTQYF
V gene: TRBV15
D gene: .
J gene: TRBJ2-3
clone size: many

CDR3 DNA: TGTGTCAGCAGTTGGGACTCTAATTCACCTCTCCACTTT
CDR3 protein: CVSSWDSNSPLHF
V gene: TRBV28
D gene: .
J gene: TRBJ1-6
clone size: .

CDR3 DNA: TGCAGCGTTGAAGATTGGGCGGGAGCGGTAGATACGCAGTATTTT
CDR3 protein: CSVEDWAGAVDTQYF
V gene: TRBV29-1
D gene: TRBD2
J gene: TRBJ2-3
clone size: many

CDR3 DNA: TGCAGTGCTCCCGGGACTAGGCCAGGGCGTGGGCAGTTCTTC
CDR3 protein: CSAPGTRPGRGQFF
V gene: TRBV20-1
D gene: TRBD2
J gene: TRBJ2-1
clone size: many

CDR3 DNA: TGTGCCAGCAGGACAGGGGCTGGGGCCAACGTCCTGACTTTC
CDR3 protein: CASRTGAGANVLTF
V gene: TRBV12-3/TRBV12-4
D gene: TRBD1
J gene: TRBJ2-6
clone size: .

CDR3 DNA: TGTGCCATCAATGGGGACAGGGACGATGAGCAGTTCTTC
CDR3 protein: CAINGDRDDEQFF
V gene: TRBV10-3
D gene: TRBD1
J gene: TRBJ2-1
clone size: medium-sized

CDR3 DNA: TGTGCCATCAGTGATGGGGGGGGGACCTACGAGCAGTACTTC
CDR3 protein: CAISDGGGTYEQYF
V gene: TRBV10-3
D gene: TRBD2
J gene: TRBJ2-7
clone size: many

CDR3 DNA: TGTGCCAGCCGCCGGGCGCCTGTAGAGACCCAGTACTTC
CDR3 protein: CASRRAPVETQYF
V gene: TRBV12-3/TRBV12-4
D gene: .
J gene: TRBJ2-5
clone size: few

CDR3 DNA: TGTGCCAGCAGCGCGATGCTTGGGGGACTAGCGATCGAAGGCGCAGATACGCAGTATTTT
CDR3 protein: CASSAMLGGLAIEGADTQYF
V gene: TRBV11-3
D gene: TRBD2
J gene: TRBJ2-3
clone size: .

CDR3 DNA: TGTGCCAGCAACCCGCGGGCTAGCGGGCTCACCGGGGAGCTGTTTTTT
CDR3 protein: CASNPRASGLTGELFF
V gene: TRBV7-8
D gene: TRBD2
J gene: TRBJ2-2
clone size: once

CDR3 DNA: TGCAGTGCTAGAGATTACAGGGGTAGCACAGATACGCAGTATTTT
CDR3 protein: CSARDYRGSTDTQYF
V gene: TRBV20-1
D gene: TRBD1
J gene: TRBJ2-3
clone size: .

CDR3 DNA: TGCGCCAGCAGCCCGGGACTAGCGGGAGGCGGAGAGACCCAGTACTTC
CDR3 protein: CASSPGLAGGGETQYF
V gene: TRBV5-1
D gene: TRBD2
J gene: TRBJ2-5
clone size: .

CDR3 DNA: TGCGCCAGCAGCCTTGACAGGTCTCCCAGCTCTGGAAACACCATATATTTT
CDR3 protein: CASSLDRSPSSGNTIYF
V gene: TRBV5-1
D gene: .
J gene: TRBJ1-3
clone size: .

CDR3 DNA: TGCAGTGTCAGCCCGGGACCAACAGATACGCAGTATTTT
CDR3 protein: CSVSPGPTDTQYF
V gene: TRBV20-1
D gene: .
J gene: TRBJ2-3
clone size: medium-sized

CDR3 DNA: TGCGCCAGCAGCCTGGGACAGGGCGCAGATACGCAGTATTTT
CDR3 protein: CASSLGQGADTQYF
V gene: TRBV5-1
D gene: TRBD1
J gene: TRBJ2-3
clone size: medium-sized

CDR3 DNA: TGCAGCGTTGAAGGAAGGCAGGGGGCCCTACGACTAGCGGGGCACACAGATACGCAGTATTTT
CDR3 protein: CSVEGRQGALRLAGHTDTQYF
V gene: TRBV29-1
D gene: TRBD2
J gene: TRBJ2-3
clone size: .

CDR3 DNA: TGCAGTGCTAAGGGACTAGCGGGAGGCCTTGCCTACAATGAGCAGTTCTTC
CDR3 protein: CSAKGLAGGLAYNEQFF
V gene: TRBV20-1
D gene: TRBD2
J gene: TRBJ2-1
clone size: medium-sized

CDR3 DNA: TGTGCCAGCGGCCCTACAGGAAATTCACCCCTCCACTTC
CDR3 protein: CASGPTGNSPLHF
V gene: TRBV3-1
D gene: .
J gene: TRBJ2-7
clone size: .

CDR3 DNA: TGTACCGCCAGCACGGGACAGGATAACAATGAGCAGTTCTTC
CDR3 protein: CTASTGQDNNEQFF
V gene: TRBV15
D gene: TRBD1
J gene: TRBJ2-1
clone size: .

CDR3 DNA: TGCGCCAGCGGCTTAGGATCTCGGGGTGAGCAGTTCTTC
CDR3 protein: CASGLGSRGEQFF
V gene: TRBV7-9
D gene: .
J gene: TRBJ2-1
clone size: .

CDR3 DNA: TGCAGAGCTAGATTGAGCGGGGCCAACGTCCTGTCTTTC
CDR3 protein: CRARLSGANVLSF
V gene: TRBV20-1
D gene: TRBD2
J gene: TRBJ2-6
clone size: .

CDR3 DNA: TGTGCCAGCAGTCAGACAGGGGGGTCTCGTGGCTACACCTTC
CDR3 protein: CASSQTGGSRGYTF
V gene: TRBV6-5
D gene: TRBD1
J gene: TRBJ1-2
clone size: few

CDR3 DNA: TGTGCCAGCACCCCCGGGACTTCCCGGTACAATGAGCAGTTCTTC
CDR3 protein: CASTPGTSRYNEQFF
V gene: TRBV3-1
D gene: .
J gene: TRBJ2-1
clone size: medium-sized

CDR3 DNA: TGTGCCAGCAGCACCAGCGGATACGAGCAGTACTTC
CDR3 protein: CASSTSGYEQYF
V gene: TRBV7-9
D gene: .
J gene: TRBJ2-7
clone size: .

CDR3 DNA: TGCGCCAGCAGTGGACTAGCGGGAGAGGAGACCCAGTACTTC
CDR3 protein: CASSGLAGEETQYF
V gene: TRBV10-2
D gene: TRBD2
J gene: TRBJ2-5
clone size: medium-sized